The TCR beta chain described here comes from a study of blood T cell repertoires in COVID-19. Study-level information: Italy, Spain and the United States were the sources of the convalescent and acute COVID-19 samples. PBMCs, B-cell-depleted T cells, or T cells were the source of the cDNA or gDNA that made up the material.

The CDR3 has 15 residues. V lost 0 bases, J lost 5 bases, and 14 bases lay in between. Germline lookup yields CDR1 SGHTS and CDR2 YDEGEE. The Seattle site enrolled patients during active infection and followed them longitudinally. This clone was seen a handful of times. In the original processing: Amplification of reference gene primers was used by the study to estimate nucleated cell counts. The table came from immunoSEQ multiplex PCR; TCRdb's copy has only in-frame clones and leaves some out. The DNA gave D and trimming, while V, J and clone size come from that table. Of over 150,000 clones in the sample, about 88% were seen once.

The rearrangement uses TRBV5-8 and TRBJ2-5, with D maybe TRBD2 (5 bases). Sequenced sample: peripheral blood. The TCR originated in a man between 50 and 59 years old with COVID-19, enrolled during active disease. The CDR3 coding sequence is TGTGCCAGCAGCTTGGCGACGGGGATAGGTGAGACCCAGTACTTC. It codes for CASSLATGIGETQYF.